The 24 T cell receptor beta chains below all came from one sample that was sequenced in a study of T cell responses to AZD1222 COVID-19 vaccine. The assay was immunoSEQ multiplex PCR, and TCRdb's table has in-frame clones only and misses some. The table includes about 110,000 clones, 80% to 95% detected once. Sequencing was performed on peripheral blood, taken 28 days after the second AZD1222 dose. The receptor source for this set is an adult who received the AZD1222 COVID-19 vaccine.

This rearrangement joins TRBV5-1 to TRBJ1-6; 7 positions agree with TRBD1. Trimming removed 1 base from V and 7 bases from J; junction bases left unmatched: 8. CDR3 size: 16 residues. Germline assignment: CDR1 SGHRS and CDR2 YFSETQ. In DNA form, the CDR3 reads TGCGCCAGCAGCTTGTTTCAGGGGGGAGAAAATTCACCCCTCCACTTT. Translated, it gives CASSLFQGGENSPLHF.

In nucleotides, the CDR3 is TGTGCCAGCCGGGACAGGGAGGCCACTGAAGCTTTCTTT. It codes for CASRDREATEAFF. The rearrangement joins TRBV12-3 or TRBV12-4 to TRBJ1-1, with 9 nucleotides matching TRBD1. The CDR3 is 13 amino acids. The V segment lost 8 bases and the J segment 4 bases; nucleotides outside the gene matches: 5.

The chain recombines TRBV28 with TRBJ2-7, with D perhaps matching TRBD1 (6 bases). Trimming cost V 2 bases and J 7 bases, with 9 bases left between them. CDR1 and CDR2 (germline): MDHEN, SYDVKM. The CDR3 consists of 12 residues. CDR3 sequence: CASSLPRGEQYF. CDR3 sequence (DNA): TGTGCCAGCAGTTTACCCAGGGGTGAGCAGTACTTC.

The CDR3 here is CASSQGMSRGAEAFF. The CDR3 bases are TGCGCCAGCAGCCAAGGAATGAGCAGGGGAGCTGAAGCTTTCTTT. The chain uses TRBV4-1 and TRBJ1-1; weak D call: TRBD1 (6 bases). The V end was cut by 1 base, the J end by 6 bases, with 15 bases between. The CDR3 sequence is 15 residues long. Per the germline V gene, CDR1 is MGHRA and CDR2 is YSYEKL.

The chain is built from TRBV4-3 and TRBJ1-2; D gene uncertain. The CDR3 is 16 residues long. From germline, CDR1 is LGHNA and CDR2 YSLEER. V lost 3 bases to trimming and J lost 2 bases, with 16 bases between them. CDR3: CASSQDLMVENYGYTF. The CDR3 DNA reads as TGCGCCAGCAGCCAGGACTTAATGGTCGAAAACTATGGCTACACCTTC.

Remarks on this clone: Other DNA sequences in this specimen translate into the identical CDR3. The chain is built from TRBV7-9 and TRBJ1-5, with D unclear. V was cut by 3 bases and J by 3 bases, with 6 bases left in between. The germline V gene has CDR1 SEHNR and CDR2 FQNEAQ (reference sequence). The CDR3 length is 13 residues. The CDR3 region is CASSLGNNQPQHF. The CDR3 nucleotides are TGTGCCAGCAGCTTGGGCAACAATCAGCCCCAGCATTTT.

This clone came up once. The chain couples TRBV7-2 to TRBJ2-1, with 10 bases matching TRBD1. The length of the CDR3 is 15 residues. Germline values: CDR1 SGHTA, CDR2 FQGNSA. V lost 3 bases, J lost 2 bases, and 1 base stayed unmatched. This CDR3 reads CASSFGQGAYNEQFF. The CDR3 DNA sequence: TGTGCCAGCAGCTTCGGACAGGGGGCCTACAATGAGCAGTTCTTC. The whole variable domain, filled in from reference TRBV7-2 and TRBJ2-1, reads GAGVSQSPSNKVTEKGKDVELRCDPISGHTALYWYRQSLGQGLEFLIYFQGNSAPDKSGLPSDRFSAERTGGSVSTLTIQRTQQEDSAVYLCASSFGQGAYNEQFFGPGTRLTVL.

The CDR3 sequence is CASSLLARTGKFANTGELFF. The DNA of the CDR3 is TGCGCCAGCAGCTTGTTAGCTAGGACAGGGAAGTTCGCGAACACCGGGGAGCTGTTTTTT. V gene TRBV5-1 combines with J gene TRBJ2-2, with 8 bases fitting TRBD1. The CDR3 runs 20 residues. V was clipped by 1 base and J by 0 bases; unmatched bases: 14. In germline, CDR1 is SGHRS, CDR2 YFSETQ.

V usage is TRBV19 and J usage is TRBJ2-5, with 10 bases aligning to TRBD2. Germline V CDR1 and CDR2: LNHDA, SQIVND (reference sequence). The CDR3 covers 14 residues. Germline trimming cut 3 bases from V and 5 bases from J; bases unmatched to any gene: 3. CDR3 region: CASSMLAGDETQYF. In DNA form, the CDR3 reads TGTGCCAGTAGTATGCTAGCGGGAGACGAGACCCAGTACTTC.

The chain couples TRBV5-4 to TRBJ1-1; perhaps TRBD1 as D (5 bases). Germline V gives CDR1 SGHNT, CDR2 YYREEE (reference sequence). The CDR3 is 13 residues long. V lost 4 bases to trimming and J lost 4 bases, with 11 bases between them. The CDR3 sequence is CASSPAGSTEAFF. CDR3 coding DNA: TGTGCCAGCAGCCCTGCAGGGAGCACTGAAGCTTTCTTT.

The V call is TRBV7-2, the J call TRBJ2-3; D remains unclear. CDR3 length: 13 amino acids. Trimming pared 7 bases from V and 5 bases from J, leaving 13 bases between. The germline CDR1 and CDR2 sequences are SGHTA and FQGNSA. The DNA of the CDR3 is TGTGCCAGCAAAACCGGGCTCGGAGATACGCAGTATTTT. This sequence encodes CASKTGLGDTQYF.

The V call is TRBV19, the J call TRBJ1-5; tentatively, D is TRBD1 (6 bases). The CDR3 spans 14 residues. The V end was cut by 0 bases, the J end by 5 bases, with 8 bases between. The germline CDR1 and CDR2 sequences are LNHDA and SQIVND (reference sequence). The CDR3 spells CASSIDPGDQPQHF. The CDR3 DNA reads as TGTGCCAGTAGTATAGATCCAGGGGATCAGCCCCAGCATTTT.

The chain has TRBV6-5 and TRBJ1-5; 7 bases are a match to TRBD1. Germline trimming cut 5 bases from V and 6 bases from J; bases unmatched to any gene: 4. This CDR3 region has 13 residues. Germline-derived CDR1 and CDR2 are MNHEY and SVGAGI. This CDR3 reads CASSPDRIQPQHF. CDR3 nucleotide sequence: TGTGCCAGCAGTCCGGACAGGATTCAGCCCCAGCATTTT.

This chain links TRBV6-5 with TRBJ1-6; tentatively, D is TRBD1 (5 bases). Trimming stripped 0 bases from V and 7 bases from J, with 13 bases between. Germline values: CDR1 MNHEY, CDR2 SVGAGI. CDR3 size: 16 residues. As DNA, the CDR3 is TGTGCCAGCAGTTACTCGTCGCAGGGCCGGAATTCACCCCTCCACTTT. As protein: CASSYSSQGRNSPLHF.

The chain uses TRBV19 and TRBJ1-4, with D maybe TRBD1 (5 bases). The CDR3 is 15 amino acids. Germline V gives CDR1 LNHDA, CDR2 SQIVND (reference sequence). Between the trimmed V and J ends, which lost 5 bases and 0 bases, there was a span of 10 bases. The CDR3 sequence is CASSSGTATNEKLFF. The CDR3 DNA follows: TGTGCCAGTAGTTCTGGGACTGCAACTAATGAAAAACTGTTTTTT.

The chain carries TRBV5-1 and TRBJ2-7; no clear D. Germline CDR1 reads SGHRS; CDR2 reads YFSETQ. The ends were cut back, 4 bases at V and 0 bases at J, with 11 bases in the middle. The CDR3 runs to 14 residues. In nucleotides, the CDR3 is TGCGCCAGCAGCAGGAAAGGTAGCTCCTACGAGCAGTACTTC. It codes for CASSRKGSSYEQYF. Full variable domain (outside the CDR3, taken from reference TRBV5-1 and TRBJ2-7): KAGVTQTPRYLIKTRGQQVTLSCSPISGHRSVSWYQQTPGQGLQFLFEYFSETQRNKGNFPGRFSGRQFSNSRSEMNVSTLELGDSALYLCASSRKGSSYEQYFGPGTRLTVT.

This chain joins TRBV27 and TRBJ2-7; possible D gene TRBD2, 6 bases. Trimming shortened V by 7 bases and J by 6 bases, and 22 bases separated the two germline ends. CDR1 MNHEY and CDR2 SMNVEV come from the germline V gene (reference sequence). CDR3 size: 15 residues. CDR3 nucleotide sequence: TGTGCCAGCAACCCTTCGTGGAGGGGAGGCGGCGAGCAGTACTTC. This sequence encodes CASNPSWRGGGEQYF.

The chain links TRBV6-1 to TRBJ1-6; the match to TRBD1 covers 8 bases. The junction had 5 bases not matched to a gene; V was cut back by 1 base and J by 9 bases. The CDR3 is 15 residues long. Germline V lookup: CDR1 MNHNS, CDR2 SASEGT. DNA of the CDR3: TGTGCCAGCAGTGAAGACAGGGGGGGTGGTTCACCCCTCCACTTT. This translates into CASSEDRGGGSPLHF.

This clone was recorded only once. V gene TRBV18 combines with J gene TRBJ2-4; the D gene could be TRBD1 or TRBD2 (5 bases each). Trimming left V 3 bases short and J 7 bases short, with 7 bases between. CDR3 length: 12 residues. Germline V lookup: CDR1 KGHSH, CDR2 LQKENI. CDR3 sequence: CASSPGVNIQYF. Here the CDR3 DNA reads TGTGCCAGCTCACCGGGGGTGAACATTCAGTACTTC.

This chain uses TRBV5-5 with TRBJ1-6; D is uncertain. The CDR3 runs 14 residues. Between the trimmed V and J ends, which lost 0 bases and 8 bases, there was a span of 9 bases. CDR1 is SGHKS, CDR2 YYEKEE, per germline (reference sequence). The DNA for the CDR3 is TGTGCCAGCAGCTTGGGGGTTGGACATTCACCCCTCCACTTT. Translation: CASSLGVGHSPLHF.

This sequence joins TRBV30 and TRBJ2-5; D gene unclear. The V gene's germline CDR1 is GTSNPN and CDR2 SVGIG (reference sequence). The CDR3 is 12 residues long. The germline V and J ends were trimmed by 0 bases and 7 bases, with 9 bases remaining between them. The CDR3 is CAWSVQDATQYF. The DNA for the CDR3 is TGTGCCTGGAGTGTACAAGATGCGACCCAGTACTTC.

The chain joins TRBV5-1 to TRBJ2-3; TRBD1 agrees at 10 bases. There are 16 residues in the CDR3. V was clipped by 4 bases and J by 3 bases; unmatched bases: 8. The V gene's germline CDR1 is SGHRS and CDR2 YFSETQ. The CDR3 DNA reads TGCGCCAGCAGCATACCCGGGACAGGGGATACAGATACGCAGTATTTT. Its translation is CASSIPGTGDTDTQYF. Drawing the rest from reference TRBV5-1 and TRBJ2-3, the complete variable domain is KAGVTQTPRYLIKTRGQQVTLSCSPISGHRSVSWYQQTPGQGLQFLFEYFSETQRNKGNFPGRFSGRQFSNSRSEMNVSTLELGDSALYLCASSIPGTGDTDTQYFGPGTRLTVL.

V usage is TRBV4-2 and J usage is TRBJ1-5; no clear D. Trimming stripped 0 bases from V and 6 bases from J, with 6 bases between. The germline CDR1 and CDR2 sequences are LGHNA and YNFKEQ. The CDR3 is 13 amino acids. The CDR3 loop is CASSQEGTQPQHF. As DNA, the CDR3 is TGTGCCAGCAGCCAAGAGGGAACTCAGCCCCAGCATTTT.

This chain connects TRBV19 to TRBJ2-3; D may be TRBD2 (6 bases). Germline V gives CDR1 LNHDA, CDR2 SQIVND (reference sequence). The CDR3 length is 13 residues. Trimming shortened V by 7 bases and J by 1 base, and 9 bases separated the two germline ends. CDR3: CASTGEGTDTQYF. CDR3 DNA sequence: TGTGCCAGTACCGGGGAGGGCACAGATACGCAGTATTTT.